A selection of T cell receptor beta chains follows, all from one sample in a study of cytomegalovirus exposure and HLA in healthy donors. TCRdb's table, derived via immunoSEQ multiplex PCR, lists solely in-frame clones and lacks some. The sample carries roughly 200,000 clones, about 80% recorded once. Material: PBMCs. The receptors come from a woman aged 50 to 65 in good health and CMV-seronegative. Each CDR3 is given with its conserved first and last residue. The order of the fields is D gene, J gene, clone size, V gene, CDR3 protein, CDR3 DNA. D genes are given only for firm matches. Not all rows give a size; the values are once, few, many and, for expanded clones, a class.

d_call: TRBD2
j_call: TRBJ2-2
clone_size: NA
v_call: TRBV4-1
cdr3_aa: CASSRQGLALNTGELFF
cdr3_nt: TGCGCCAGCAGTCGTCAAGGACTAGCCCTGAACACCGGGGAGCTGTTTTTT

d_call: NA
j_call: TRBJ1-4
clone_size: NA
v_call: TRBV28
cdr3_aa: CASSLGLTLFF
cdr3_nt: TGTGCCAGCAGTTTAGGGCTTACGCTGTTTTTT

d_call: TRBD2
j_call: TRBJ2-2
clone_size: once
v_call: TRBV28
cdr3_aa: CAYQRGGLGGELFF
cdr3_nt: TGTGCTTACCAGCGGGGGGGCCTCGGCGGGGAGCTGTTTTTT

d_call: TRBD2
j_call: TRBJ2-1
clone_size: NA
v_call: TRBV29-1
cdr3_aa: CSVEERPGLAPLGEQFF
cdr3_nt: TGCAGCGTTGAAGAGCGACCGGGACTAGCGCCACTGGGTGAGCAGTTCTTC

d_call: TRBD2
j_call: TRBJ2-1
clone_size: NA
v_call: TRBV7-9
cdr3_aa: CASSLAGTIGGEQFF
cdr3_nt: TGTGCCAGCAGCTTAGCGGGGACTATTGGAGGTGAGCAGTTCTTC

d_call: TRBD2
j_call: TRBJ2-2
clone_size: once
v_call: TRBV5-4
cdr3_aa: CASSWTSGGPITGELFF
cdr3_nt: TGTGCCAGCAGCTGGACTAGCGGGGGGCCGATCACCGGGGAGCTGTTTTTT

d_call: NA
j_call: TRBJ1-2
clone_size: once
v_call: TRBV28
cdr3_aa: CASSLGDTNYGYTF
cdr3_nt: TGTGCCAGCAGTTTAGGTGACACCAACTATGGCTACACCTTC

d_call: NA
j_call: TRBJ1-2
clone_size: NA
v_call: TRBV2
cdr3_aa: CASTPRGPSTNYGYTF
cdr3_nt: TGTGCCAGCACCCCAAGGGGTCCCTCCACTAACTATGGCTACACCTTC

d_call: NA
j_call: TRBJ2-7
clone_size: NA
v_call: TRBV18
cdr3_aa: CASSPPRTSYEQYF
cdr3_nt: TGTGCCAGCTCACCACCCAGAACCTCCTACGAGCAGTACTTC

d_call: TRBD1
j_call: TRBJ2-7
clone_size: NA
v_call: TRBV7-9
cdr3_aa: CASSLVRTGGSYEQYF
cdr3_nt: TGTGCCAGCAGCTTAGTTAGGACAGGGGGCTCCTACGAGCAGTACTTC

d_call: NA
j_call: TRBJ1-2
clone_size: few
v_call: TRBV28
cdr3_aa: CASSSPGGADGYTF
cdr3_nt: TGTGCCAGCAGTTCCCCAGGAGGGGCAGATGGCTACACCTTC

d_call: TRBD1
j_call: TRBJ1-4
clone_size: once
v_call: TRBV19
cdr3_aa: CASSIGQAGSEKLFF
cdr3_nt: TGTGCCAGTAGTATCGGACAGGCCGGATCTGAAAAACTGTTTTTT

d_call: NA
j_call: TRBJ2-7
clone_size: NA
v_call: TRBV11-3
cdr3_aa: CASSLGSGGNYEQYF
cdr3_nt: TGTGCCAGCAGCTTAGGGTCCGGGGGAAACTACGAGCAGTACTTC

d_call: TRBD1
j_call: TRBJ1-3
clone_size: NA
v_call: TRBV28
cdr3_aa: CASRPNRGYSGNTIYF
cdr3_nt: TGTGCCAGCAGACCAAACAGGGGCTACTCTGGAAACACCATATATTTT

d_call: TRBD2
j_call: TRBJ2-5
clone_size: NA
v_call: TRBV28
cdr3_aa: CASRLAGGLRETQYF
cdr3_nt: TGTGCCAGCAGACTAGCGGGTGGGTTAAGAGAGACCCAGTACTTC

d_call: NA
j_call: TRBJ1-1
clone_size: NA
v_call: TRBV7-8
cdr3_aa: CASSLAGVTEAFF
cdr3_nt: TGTGCCAGCAGCTTAGCAGGAGTTACTGAAGCTTTCTTT

d_call: NA
j_call: TRBJ2-5
clone_size: NA
v_call: TRBV30
cdr3_aa: CAWDPPRVSRETQYF
cdr3_nt: TGTGCCTGGGACCCCCCACGGGTCTCTCGGGAGACCCAGTACTTC

d_call: NA
j_call: TRBJ1-3
clone_size: NA
v_call: TRBV5-8
cdr3_aa: CASSWATGISGNTIYF
cdr3_nt: TGTGCCAGCAGCTGGGCTACAGGAATCTCTGGAAACACCATATATTTT

d_call: NA
j_call: TRBJ1-1
clone_size: NA
v_call: TRBV6-1
cdr3_aa: CASSEGSDWNTEAFF
cdr3_nt: TGTGCCAGCAGTGAGGGGTCGGACTGGAACACTGAAGCTTTCTTT

d_call: NA
j_call: TRBJ2-7
clone_size: once
v_call: TRBV6-1
cdr3_aa: CASRSVLSYEQYF
cdr3_nt: TGTGCCAGCAGATCAGTCCTGTCGTACGAGCAGTACTTC

d_call: TRBD1
j_call: TRBJ1-4
clone_size: NA
v_call: TRBV11-2
cdr3_aa: CASSSGTGYEKLFF
cdr3_nt: TGTGCCAGCAGCTCCGGGACAGGCTATGAAAAACTGTTTTTT

d_call: TRBD1
j_call: TRBJ1-2
clone_size: NA
v_call: TRBV27
cdr3_aa: CASKTYTGGYGYTF
cdr3_nt: TGTGCCAGCAAAACATATACAGGGGGCTATGGCTACACCTTC

d_call: NA
j_call: TRBJ2-6
clone_size: NA
v_call: TRBV29-1
cdr3_aa: CSVDGVGANVLTF
cdr3_nt: TGCAGCGTTGACGGGGTCGGGGCCAACGTCCTGACTTTC